A selection of T cell receptor beta chains follows, all from one sample in a study of blood T cells in healthy people across ages. TCRdb re-analysed the 5' RACE reads in MiXCR, keeping a single row per CDR3 protein. Here the sample spans about 780,000 distinct CDR3 sequences, 60% to 80% being singletons. Sequenced input: blood. Receptors were obtained from a man younger than 40 in good health. CDR3s leave out the opening cysteine and the closing phenylalanine or tryptophan. The D gene is left open where the match is weak.

j_call v_call d_call cdr3_aa
TRBJ1-1 TRBV6-5 - ASSYGGVNTEAF
TRBJ2-1 TRBV6-2/TRBV6-3 - ASSYSRGLGQF
TRBJ2-5 TRBV20-1 TRBD2 SATGPGLAPETQY
TRBJ2-3 TRBV9 TRBD2 ASSVTSGGAEGTQY
TRBJ2-7 TRBV20-1 - SASRAADEQY
TRBJ1-2 TRBV20-1 - SARDTGQSLYGYT
TRBJ2-3 TRBV24-1 - ATSDLRASDTQY
TRBJ2-7 TRBV4-1 - ASSQDRAVEDYEQY
TRBJ2-1 TRBV11-2 TRBD2 ASSFLGSGGGPYNEQF
TRBJ2-2 TRBV9 - ASSVNMRPGMNTGELF
TRBJ2-5 TRBV2 - ASRRDRETQY
TRBJ2-7 TRBV5-5 - ASSRHNSYEQY
TRBJ2-5 TRBV3-1 - ASSLPLQERKETQY
TRBJ2-5 TRBV5-1 - ASSLSLGGGETQY
TRBJ2-1 TRBV4-1 - ASSQDSFIRGHNEQF
TRBJ2-4 TRBV7-6 TRBD2 ASSPGGRNNEQY
TRBJ2-1 TRBV12-3/TRBV12-4 TRBD1 ASTGSGQESSYNEQF
TRBJ2-1 TRBV7-3 - ASSLTATHNEQF
- TRBV5-1 - ASSLYHSNPYEQY
TRBJ2-3 TRBV6-2/TRBV6-3 - ASRSSTDTQY
TRBJ1-2 TRBV28 - ASREFGDGNYGYT
TRBJ2-5 TRBV20-1 - SARDREGGETQY
TRBJ2-7 TRBV7-9 - ASSRQSGARSGEQY
TRBJ2-3 TRBV20-1 TRBD1 SAGDRHTDTQY
TRBJ2-5 TRBV20-1 - SAKQGGQETQY
TRBJ1-1 TRBV20-1 - SANPGHLNTEAF
TRBJ2-1 TRBV20-1 TRBD1 SARDGQGAGKTQF
TRBJ2-7 TRBV7-9 TRBD1 ATRGQGAYEQY
TRBJ2-7 TRBV29-1 - SVAAGPYEQY
TRBJ2-5 TRBV15 TRBD1 ATSPRGTGNNEQY
- TRBV6-2/TRBV6-3 - ASSYLTEGDEQY
TRBJ2-7 TRBV20-1 - SATGDLYSYEQY
TRBJ2-4 TRBV4-3 - ASSQEAGSIQY
TRBJ1-2 TRBV2 - ASIREIYGYT
TRBJ1-1 TRBV24-1 - ATRTGQLGAEAF
- TRBV27 - ASSWGGAPYEQY
TRBJ2-2 TRBV6-5 TRBD1 ASSYYRPGQAKAGELF
TRBJ1-5 TRBV6-6 TRBD1 ASTGGSNQPQH
TRBJ2-3 TRBV7-3 - ASSLTSSRDTQY
TRBJ2-3 TRBV9 TRBD2 ASSVEAGGFTDTQY